A selection of T cell receptor beta chains follows, all from one sample in a study of vaccination effects on CD4 cells after COVID-19. For these TCRs, the target antigens are not known. The repertoire was sequenced with immunoSEQ multiplex PCR; TCRdb's copy has only in-frame clones and lacks some. Counted here are tens of thousands of clones, around 70% occurring once; the ten biggest clones make up about a quarter. Sequenced material: CD4+ T cells from PBMCs cultured with HCoV-OC43 spike peptides, taken before COVID-19 vaccination. The source is a human donor who received a COVID-19 vaccine. Each CDR3 is given with its conserved first and last residue. The D gene is left open where the match is weak. Clone size is shown for a subset of rows, as once, few, many or a class of expanded clone.

TRBV10-3	TRBD1	TRBJ2-2	14	few	CAISRTGNTGELFF	TGTGCCATCAGTAGGACAGGGAACACCGGGGAGCTGTTTTTT
TRBV7-9	.	TRBJ1-1	15	once	CASSPKVRLNTEAFF	TGTGCCAGCAGCCCTAAAGTGAGATTGAACACTGAAGCTTTCTTT
TRBV7-2	.	TRBJ1-1	14	.	CASSVDRWNTEAFF	TGTGCCAGCAGCGTCGACAGGTGGAACACTGAAGCTTTCTTT
TRBV30	.	TRBJ1-1	13	.	CAWSVNRNTEAFF	TGTGCCTGGAGTGTAAACAGGAACACTGAAGCTTTCTTT
TRBV6-5	.	TRBJ2-3	11	.	CATNPGDTQYF	TGTGCCACCAACCCCGGAGATACGCAGTATTTT
TRBV6-5	TRBD1	TRBJ2-3	14	.	CASGRTGSPDTQYF	TGTGCCAGCGGGAGGACAGGGAGTCCAGATACGCAGTATTTT
TRBV11-2	TRBD1	TRBJ1-4	15	.	CASRWTGSTNEKLFF	TGTGCCAGCAGGTGGACAGGGTCTACTAATGAAAAACTGTTTTTT
TRBV28	.	TRBJ2-7	15	.	CASSPAGQSSYEQYF	TGTGCCAGCAGTCCAGCGGGACAGAGCTCCTACGAGCAGTACTTC
TRBV7-9	.	TRBJ2-4	14	few	CASSLVGAKNIQYF	TGTGCCAGCAGCTTAGTGGGGGCCAAAAACATTCAGTACTTC
TRBV7-9	.	TRBJ1-1	11	.	CASSLVAEAFF	TGTGCCAGCAGCTTAGTTGCTGAAGCTTTCTTT
TRBV28	TRBD2	TRBJ2-1	15	.	CASSLSGGSYNEQFF	TGTGCCAGCAGTTTGTCTGGCGGGAGTTACAATGAGCAGTTCTTC
TRBV28	.	TRBJ2-7	13	.	CASSSGAEYEQYF	TGTGCCAGCAGCTCCGGGGCCGAATACGAGCAGTACTTC
TRBV28	.	TRBJ1-1	12	.	CASAQGITEAFF	TGTGCCAGCGCCCAGGGTATCACTGAAGCTTTCTTT
TRBV30	TRBD2	TRBJ2-5	17	.	CAWSVGRTSGSQETQYF	TGTGCCTGGAGTGTAGGGAGGACTAGCGGGAGTCAAGAGACCCAGTACTTC
TRBV6-1	TRBD1	TRBJ1-5	13	.	CASSEQGDQPQHF	TGTGCCAGCAGTGAACAGGGGGATCAGCCCCAGCATTTT
TRBV7-2	TRBD2	TRBJ2-2	19	.	CASSLGGLAGGTNTGELFF	TGTGCCAGCAGCTTAGGTGGACTAGCGGGAGGTACGAACACCGGGGAGCTGTTTTTT
TRBV9	TRBD2	TRBJ2-3	20	.	CASSVHIGFGGGVKSDTQYF	TGTGCCAGCAGCGTTCACATCGGGTTTGGGGGGGGAGTTAAGTCAGATACGCAGTATTTT
TRBV12-3/TRBV12-4	TRBD1	TRBJ1-2	12	.	CANSLARGQAFF	TGTGCCAACAGTTTAGCCAGGGGGCAAGCCTTCTTC
TRBV6-7	.	TRBJ2-5	14	.	CASSYPRDQETQYF	TGTGCCAGCAGTTACCCCCGGGATCAAGAGACCCAGTACTTC
TRBV28	TRBD2	TRBJ2-7	14	few	CASSPGSGSNEQYF	TGTGCCAGCAGTCCAGGTAGCGGGAGCAACGAGCAGTACTTC
TRBV5-4	TRBD1	TRBJ2-6	15	.	CASSRDRAGANVLTF	TGTGCCAGCAGCCGGGACAGGGCTGGGGCCAACGTCCTGACTTTC
TRBV28	TRBD1	TRBJ2-5	17	once	CASNPLAGTGGRETQYF	TGTGCCAGCAATCCATTGGCCGGGACAGGGGGCAGGGAGACCCAGTACTTC
TRBV4-3	.	TRBJ1-6	18	.	CASSQEVWLVGLRSPLHF	TGCGCCAGCAGCCAAGAGGTATGGCTGGTGGGGCTGAGGTCACCCCTCCACTTT
TRBV3-1/TRBV3-2	.	TRBJ2-1	12	.	CASSLLAGEQFF	TGTGCCAGCAGCCTTCTAGCTGGTGAGCAGTTCTTC
TRBV7-2	TRBD2	TRBJ2-3	16	.	CASSLAGLAGSDTQYF	TGTGCCAGCAGTCTAGCGGGGCTAGCGGGTTCAGATACGCAGTATTTT
TRBV5-1	.	TRBJ2-4	14	.	CASSPGGGLTIQYF	TGCGCCAGCAGCCCCGGTGGGGGCCTGACCATTCAGTACTTC
TRBV2	.	TRBJ1-2	15	.	CASSLVSRAIYGYTF	TGTGCCAGCAGTTTAGTCTCGCGGGCCATCTATGGCTACACCTTC
TRBV2	TRBD1	TRBJ1-2	14	few	CASRADRSNYGYTF	TGTGCCAGCAGGGCGGACAGGTCAAACTATGGCTACACCTTC
TRBV5-8	.	TRBJ2-7	14	.	CASSGQIAAYEQYF	TGTGCCAGCAGCGGACAGATCGCAGCCTACGAGCAGTACTTC
TRBV5-4	TRBD1	TRBJ2-2	15	.	CASSRVGTGTGELFF	TGTGCCAGCAGCCGGGTTGGGACAGGGACCGGGGAGCTGTTTTTT
TRBV5-1	.	TRBJ2-3	15	.	CASSFFPTSSDTQYF	TGCGCCAGCAGCTTTTTCCCCACTAGTTCCGATACGCAGTATTTT
TRBV11-1	.	TRBJ1-1	14	.	CASSLDGPAAEAFF	TGTGCCAGCAGCTTGGACGGACCAGCGGCTGAAGCTTTCTTT
TRBV18	TRBD1	TRBJ1-2	14	.	CASSSTGDGTGYTF	TGTGCCAGCTCATCCACAGGGGATGGGACTGGCTACACCTTC
TRBV4-2	.	TRBJ1-2	16	many	CASSQDWIGGAYGYTF	TGTGCCAGCAGCCAAGATTGGATCGGGGGTGCCTATGGCTACACCTTC
TRBV5-4	TRBD2	TRBJ2-5	16	.	CASSPGTSGSGETQYF	TGTGCCAGCAGCCCTGGGACTAGCGGGAGTGGGGAGACCCAGTACTTC
TRBV10-3	.	TRBJ2-2	14	.	CAIPKGARNGELFF	TGTGCCATACCTAAGGGAGCTAGGAACGGGGAGCTGTTTTTT
TRBV6-5	.	TRBJ2-3	12	few	CASSWGTDTQYF	TGTGCCAGCAGCTGGGGCACAGATACGCAGTATTTT
TRBV27	.	TRBJ1-1	12	.	CASYSGNTEAFF	TGTGCCAGCTATAGCGGGAACACTGAAGCTTTCTTT
TRBV6-6	.	TRBJ1-5	13	.	CASSPARNQPQHF	TGTGCCAGCAGCCCCGCTCGCAATCAGCCCCAGCATTTT
TRBV15	.	TRBJ2-7	16	.	CATSRDRLGGPAEQYF	TGTGCCACCAGCAGAGATCGGTTGGGGGGGCCTGCCGAGCAGTACTTC
TRBV9	TRBD1	TRBJ1-6	14	.	CASSSGQGESPLHF	TGTGCCAGCAGCTCGGGACAGGGCGAATCACCCCTCCACTTT
TRBV19	.	TRBJ2-1	15	.	CASTAEGPTYNEQFF	TGTGCCAGCACCGCCGAGGGGCCGACCTACAATGAGCAGTTCTTC
TRBV19	.	TRBJ2-1	15	once	CASSIGVGPYNEQFF	TGTGCCAGTAGTATCGGTGTGGGGCCCTACAATGAGCAGTTCTTC
TRBV29-1	.	TRBJ2-1	10	.	CSGRTEGEFF	TGCAGCGGTCGGACGGAGGGCGAATTCTTC
TRBV2	.	TRBJ1-1	13	.	CASRSTGFIEAFF	TGTGCCAGCAGGAGCACAGGGTTCATAGAAGCTTTCTTT
TRBV24-1	TRBD1	TRBJ2-2	22	.	CATSSLGTVGTGGELSTGELFF	TGTGCCACCAGTAGTTTGGGTACCGTAGGGACAGGGGGCGAACTGAGCACCGGGGAGCTGTTTTTT
TRBV2	TRBD1	TRBJ1-1	17	.	CASSERVGQGPNTEAFF	TGTGCCAGCAGTGAAAGGGTGGGACAGGGCCCGAACACTGAAGCTTTCTTT
TRBV19	TRBD1	TRBJ1-2	14	.	CASSQATGGYGYTF	TGTGCCAGTAGCCAAGCCACAGGGGGCTATGGCTACACCTTC
TRBV5-1	.	TRBJ2-5	12	.	CASTTSQETQYF	TGCGCCAGCACCACTAGTCAAGAGACCCAGTACTTC
TRBV5-5	.	TRBJ1-2	13	.	CASSLEGIGGYTF	TGTGCCAGCAGCTTGGAGGGGATCGGTGGCTACACCTTC
TRBV15	.	TRBJ1-3	14	few	CATSRGFSGNTIYF	TGTGCCACCAGCAGAGGATTCTCTGGAAACACCATATATTTT
TRBV6-2/TRBV6-3	TRBD2	TRBJ2-2	14	once	CASSYSGGTGELFF	TGTGCCAGCAGTTACTCGGGGGGGACCGGGGAGCTGTTTTTT
TRBV14	TRBD1	TRBJ2-7	15	once	CASSQTGTGGNEQYF	TGTGCCAGCAGCCAAACCGGGACAGGGGGAAACGAGCAGTACTTC
TRBV27	TRBD2	TRBJ2-1	14	.	CASTLAGGYNEQFF	TGTGCCAGCACACTAGCGGGGGGCTACAATGAGCAGTTCTTC
TRBV27	TRBD1	TRBJ1-1	17	.	CASSRGGQGSMNTEAFF	TGTGCCAGCAGTCGAGGGGGACAGGGCTCCATGAACACTGAAGCTTTCTTT
TRBV12-3/TRBV12-4	.	TRBJ1-1	13	.	CASSPGTNTEAFF	TGTGCCAGCAGTCCCGGCACCAACACTGAAGCTTTCTTT
TRBV4-1	.	TRBJ1-6	14	.	CASSQDVRNSPLHF	TGCGCCAGCAGCCAAGATGTACGGAATTCACCCCTCCACTTT
TRBV11-2	.	TRBJ2-5	14	.	CASSSPGAQETQYF	TGTGCCAGCAGCTCTCCCGGGGCCCAAGAGACCCAGTACTTC
TRBV30	.	TRBJ2-2	13	medium-sized	CAWDRTNTGELFF	TGTGCCTGGGACAGGACAAACACCGGGGAGCTGTTTTTT